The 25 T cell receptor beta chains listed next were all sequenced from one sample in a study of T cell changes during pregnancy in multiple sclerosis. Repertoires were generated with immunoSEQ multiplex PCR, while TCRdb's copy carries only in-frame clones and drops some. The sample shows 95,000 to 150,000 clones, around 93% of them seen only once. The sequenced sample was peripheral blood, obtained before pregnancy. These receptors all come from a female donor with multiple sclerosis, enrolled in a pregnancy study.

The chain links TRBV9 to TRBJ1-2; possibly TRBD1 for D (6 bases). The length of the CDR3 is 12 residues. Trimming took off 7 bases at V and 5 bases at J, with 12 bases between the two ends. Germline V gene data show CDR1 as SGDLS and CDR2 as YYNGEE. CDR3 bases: TGTGCCAGCTCTGCAGGGGAATATGGCTACACCTTC. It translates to CASSAGEYGYTF.

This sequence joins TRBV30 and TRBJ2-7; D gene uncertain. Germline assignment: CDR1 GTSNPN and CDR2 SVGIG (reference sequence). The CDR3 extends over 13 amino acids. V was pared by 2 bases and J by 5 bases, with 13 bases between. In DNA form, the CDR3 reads TGTGCCTGGAGTTACAGTCTTCCCAACGAGCAGTACTTC. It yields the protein CAWSYSLPNEQYF.

Written as DNA, the CDR3 is TGTGCCAGTAGTGTCGGGACAGGGAGCACTGAAGCTTTCTTT. This translates into CASSVGTGSTEAFF. V usage is TRBV19 and J usage is TRBJ1-1; TRBD1 matches 9 bases. V was clipped by 5 bases and J by 4 bases; unmatched bases: 5. From germline, CDR1 is LNHDA and CDR2 SQIVND (reference sequence). The CDR3 is 14 amino acids.

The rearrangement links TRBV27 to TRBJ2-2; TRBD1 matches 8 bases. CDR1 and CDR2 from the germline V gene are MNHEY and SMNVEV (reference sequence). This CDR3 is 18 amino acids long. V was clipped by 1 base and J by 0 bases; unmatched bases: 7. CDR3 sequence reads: CASSLLAGGTPNTGELFF. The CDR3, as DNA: TGTGCCAGCAGTTTATTGGCAGGGGGCACACCGAACACCGGGGAGCTGTTTTTT.

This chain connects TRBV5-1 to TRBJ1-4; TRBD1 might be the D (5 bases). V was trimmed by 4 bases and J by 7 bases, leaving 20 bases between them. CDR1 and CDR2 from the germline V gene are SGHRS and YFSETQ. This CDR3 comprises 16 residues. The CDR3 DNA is TGCGCCAGCAGCGGTGATAGCCAGGGCGCTAGTGAAAAACTGTTTTTT. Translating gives CASSGDSQGASEKLFF.

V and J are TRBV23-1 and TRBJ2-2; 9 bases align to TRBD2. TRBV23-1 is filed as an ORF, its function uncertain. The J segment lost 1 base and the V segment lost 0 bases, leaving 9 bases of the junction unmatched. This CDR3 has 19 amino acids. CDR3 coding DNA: TGCGCCAGCAGTCAATCCACCCTAGCGGGACTACTGAACACCGGGGAGCTGTTTTTT. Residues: CASSQSTLAGLLNTGELFF.

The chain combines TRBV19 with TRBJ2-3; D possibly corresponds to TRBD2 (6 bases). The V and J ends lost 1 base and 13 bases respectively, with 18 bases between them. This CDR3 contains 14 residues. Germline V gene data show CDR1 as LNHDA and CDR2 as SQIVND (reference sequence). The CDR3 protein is CASSIATGTQREYF. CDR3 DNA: TGTGCCAGTAGTATAGCCACTGGCACCCAGCGGGAGTATTTT.

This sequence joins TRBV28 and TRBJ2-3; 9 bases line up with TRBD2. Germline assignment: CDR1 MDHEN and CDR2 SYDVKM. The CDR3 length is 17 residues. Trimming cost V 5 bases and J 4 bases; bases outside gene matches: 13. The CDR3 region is CASSPAGQAGGADTQYF. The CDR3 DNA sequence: TGTGCCAGCAGTCCAGCGGGGCAAGCGGGGGGAGCAGATACGCAGTATTTT.

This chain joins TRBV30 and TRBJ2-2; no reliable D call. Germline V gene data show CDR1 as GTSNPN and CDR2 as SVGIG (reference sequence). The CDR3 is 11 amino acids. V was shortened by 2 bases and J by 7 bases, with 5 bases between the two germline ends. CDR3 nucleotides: TGTGCCTGGAGTTCACACGGGGAGCTGTTTTTT. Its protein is CAWSSHGELFF.

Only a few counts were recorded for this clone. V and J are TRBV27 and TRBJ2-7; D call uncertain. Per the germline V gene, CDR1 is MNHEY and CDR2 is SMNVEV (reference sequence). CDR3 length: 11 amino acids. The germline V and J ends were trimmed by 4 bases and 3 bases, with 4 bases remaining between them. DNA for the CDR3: TGTGCCAGCAGTTCCTTCTACGAGCAGTACTTC. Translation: CASSSFYEQYF.

The CDR3 loop reads CASSPIGLAEINEQFF. The CDR3 DNA sequence: TGTGCCAGCAGTCCCATCGGACTAGCGGAAATCAATGAGCAGTTCTTC. The chain is built from TRBV27 and TRBJ2-1; 10 bases align to TRBD2. Germline loops: CDR1 MNHEY, CDR2 SMNVEV (reference sequence). This CDR3 has 16 amino acids. Germline trimming cut 5 bases from V and 6 bases from J; bases unmatched to any gene: 10.

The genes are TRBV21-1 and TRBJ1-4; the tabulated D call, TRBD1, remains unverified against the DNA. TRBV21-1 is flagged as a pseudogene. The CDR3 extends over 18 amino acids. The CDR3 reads CASSKEAPRQSFNEKLFF. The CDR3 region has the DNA TGTGCCAGCAGCAAAGAGGCCCCGCGACAGAGCTTTAATGAAAAACTGTTTTTT.

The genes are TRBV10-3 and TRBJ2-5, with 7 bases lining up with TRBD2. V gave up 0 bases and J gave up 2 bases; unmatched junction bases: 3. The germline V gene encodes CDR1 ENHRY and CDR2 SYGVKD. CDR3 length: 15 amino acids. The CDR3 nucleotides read TGTGCCATCAGTGAGTCGGGGGGGAGACAAGAGACCCAGTACTTC. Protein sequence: CAISESGGRQETQYF.

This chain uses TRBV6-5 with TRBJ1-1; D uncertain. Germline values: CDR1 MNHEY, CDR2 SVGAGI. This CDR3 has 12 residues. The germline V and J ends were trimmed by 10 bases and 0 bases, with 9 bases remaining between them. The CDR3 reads CATQRLNTEAFF. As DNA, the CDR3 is TGTGCCACCCAACGGTTGAACACTGAAGCTTTCTTT.

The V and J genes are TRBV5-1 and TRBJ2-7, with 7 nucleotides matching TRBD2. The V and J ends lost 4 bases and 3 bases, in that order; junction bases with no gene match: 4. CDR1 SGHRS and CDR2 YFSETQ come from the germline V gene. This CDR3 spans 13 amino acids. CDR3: CASSPGDYYEQYF. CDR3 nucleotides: TGCGCCAGCAGCCCGGGGGACTACTACGAGCAGTACTTC. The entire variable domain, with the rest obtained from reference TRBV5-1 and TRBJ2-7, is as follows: KAGVTQTPRYLIKTRGQQVTLSCSPISGHRSVSWYQQTPGQGLQFLFEYFSETQRNKGNFPGRFSGRQFSNSRSEMNVSTLELGDSALYLCASSPGDYYEQYFGPGTRLTVT.

CDR3 nucleotides: TGCAGCGTTGGGCGACAGGTCCTACTCCAAGAGACCCAGTACTTC. This gives the protein CSVGRQVLLQETQYF. The V call is TRBV29-1, the J call TRBJ2-5, with D maybe TRBD1 (6 bases). Germline CDR1 SQVTM, CDR2 ANQGSEA. V shed 4 bases and J shed 1 base, with 16 bases lying between them. The CDR3 is made up of 15 amino acids.

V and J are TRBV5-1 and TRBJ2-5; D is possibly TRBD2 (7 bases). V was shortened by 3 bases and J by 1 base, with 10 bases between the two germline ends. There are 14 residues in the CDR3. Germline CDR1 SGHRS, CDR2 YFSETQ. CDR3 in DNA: TGCGCCAGCAGCTCTCGGGGGGCCCAAGAGACCCAGTACTTC. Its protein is CASSSRGAQETQYF. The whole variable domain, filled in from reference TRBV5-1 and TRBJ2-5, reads KAGVTQTPRYLIKTRGQQVTLSCSPISGHRSVSWYQQTPGQGLQFLFEYFSETQRNKGNFPGRFSGRQFSNSRSEMNVSTLELGDSALYLCASSSRGAQETQYFGPGTRLLVL.

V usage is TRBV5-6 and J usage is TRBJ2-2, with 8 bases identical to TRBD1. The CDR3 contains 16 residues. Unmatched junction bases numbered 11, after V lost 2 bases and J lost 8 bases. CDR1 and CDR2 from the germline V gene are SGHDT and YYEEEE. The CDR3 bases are TGTGCCAGCAGCTTAGGCCAGGGGGCGATTAAAGGGGAGCTGTTTTTT. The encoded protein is CASSLGQGAIKGELFF.

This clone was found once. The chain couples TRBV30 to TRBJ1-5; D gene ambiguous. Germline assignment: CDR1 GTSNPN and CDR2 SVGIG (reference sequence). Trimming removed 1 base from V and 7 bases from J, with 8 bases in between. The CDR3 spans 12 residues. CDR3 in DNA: TGTGCCTGGAGTGCCTCCGTGCAGCCCCAGCATTTT. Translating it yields CAWSASVQPQHF.

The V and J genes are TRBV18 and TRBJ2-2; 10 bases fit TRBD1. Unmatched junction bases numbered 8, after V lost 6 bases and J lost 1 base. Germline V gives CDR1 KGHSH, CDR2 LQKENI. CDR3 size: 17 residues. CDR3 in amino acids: CASSPLRTGGNTGELFF. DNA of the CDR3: TGTGCCAGCTCGCCCCTCCGGACAGGGGGGAACACCGGGGAGCTGTTTTTT.

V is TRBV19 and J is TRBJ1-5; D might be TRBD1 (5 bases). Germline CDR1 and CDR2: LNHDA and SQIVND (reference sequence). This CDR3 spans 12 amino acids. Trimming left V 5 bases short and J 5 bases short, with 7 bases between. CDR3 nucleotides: TGTGCCAGTAGTTGGGGGGATCAGCCCCAGCATTTT. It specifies CASSWGDQPQHF.

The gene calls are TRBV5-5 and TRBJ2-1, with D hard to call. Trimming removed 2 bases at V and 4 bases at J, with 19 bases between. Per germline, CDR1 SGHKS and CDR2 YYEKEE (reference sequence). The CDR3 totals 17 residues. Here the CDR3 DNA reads TGTGCCAGCAGCTTAGTCAACCTTGGCCAGAATTACAATGAGCAGTTCTTC. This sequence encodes CASSLVNLGQNYNEQFF.

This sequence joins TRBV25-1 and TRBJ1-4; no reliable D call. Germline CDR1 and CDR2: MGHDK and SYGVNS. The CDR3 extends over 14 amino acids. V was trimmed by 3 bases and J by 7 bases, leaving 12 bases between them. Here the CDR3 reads CASSESEVTEKLFF. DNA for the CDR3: TGTGCCAGCAGTGAGAGTGAGGTGACTGAAAAACTGTTTTTT.

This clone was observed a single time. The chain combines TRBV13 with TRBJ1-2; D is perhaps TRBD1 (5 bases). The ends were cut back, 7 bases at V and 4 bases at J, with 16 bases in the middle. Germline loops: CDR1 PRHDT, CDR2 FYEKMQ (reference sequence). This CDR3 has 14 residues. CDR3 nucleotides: TGTGCCAGCATTAAAAACGGGGGGTTCTATGGCTACACCTTC. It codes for CASIKNGGFYGYTF.

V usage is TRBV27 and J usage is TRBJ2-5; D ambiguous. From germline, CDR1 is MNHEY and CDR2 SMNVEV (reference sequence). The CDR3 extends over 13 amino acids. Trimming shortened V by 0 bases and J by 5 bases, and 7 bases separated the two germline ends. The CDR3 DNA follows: TGTGCCAGCAGTTTATCTCCACGGGAGACCCAGTACTTC. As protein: CASSLSPRETQYF.